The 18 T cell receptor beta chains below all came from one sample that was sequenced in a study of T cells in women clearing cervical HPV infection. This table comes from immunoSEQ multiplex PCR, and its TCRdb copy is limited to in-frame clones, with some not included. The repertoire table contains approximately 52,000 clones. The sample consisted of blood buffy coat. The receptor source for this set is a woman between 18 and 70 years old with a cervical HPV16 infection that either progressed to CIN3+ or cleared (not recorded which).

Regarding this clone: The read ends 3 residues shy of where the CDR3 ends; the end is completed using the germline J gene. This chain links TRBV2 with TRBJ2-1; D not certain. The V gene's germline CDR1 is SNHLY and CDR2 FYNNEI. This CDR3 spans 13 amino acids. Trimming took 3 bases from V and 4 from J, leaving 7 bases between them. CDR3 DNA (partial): TGTGCCAGCAGTGACCTTACTTACAATGAG. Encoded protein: CASSDLTYNE. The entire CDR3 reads CASSDLTYNEQFF.

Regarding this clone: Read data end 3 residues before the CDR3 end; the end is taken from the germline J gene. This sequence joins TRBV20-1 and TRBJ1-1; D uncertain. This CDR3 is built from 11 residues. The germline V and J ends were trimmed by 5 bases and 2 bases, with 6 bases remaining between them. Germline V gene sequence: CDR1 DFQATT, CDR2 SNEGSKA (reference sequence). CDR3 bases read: TGCAGTGCTCTCCCTAACACTGAA. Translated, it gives CSALPNTE. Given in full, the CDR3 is CSALPNTEAFF.

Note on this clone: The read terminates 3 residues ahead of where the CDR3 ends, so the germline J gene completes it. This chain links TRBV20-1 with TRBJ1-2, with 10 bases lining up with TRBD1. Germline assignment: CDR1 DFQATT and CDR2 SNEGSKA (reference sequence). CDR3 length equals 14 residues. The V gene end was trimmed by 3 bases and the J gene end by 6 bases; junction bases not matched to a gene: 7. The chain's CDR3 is CSARKRTGGDGYTF. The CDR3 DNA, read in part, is TGCAGTGCTAGGAAGAGGACAGGGGGGGATGGC.

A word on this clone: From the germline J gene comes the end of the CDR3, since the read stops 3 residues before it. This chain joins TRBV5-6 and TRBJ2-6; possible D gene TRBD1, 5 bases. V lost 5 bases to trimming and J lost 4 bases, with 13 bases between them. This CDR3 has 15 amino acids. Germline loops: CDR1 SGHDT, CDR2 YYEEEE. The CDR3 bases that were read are TGTGCCAGCAGTTTTCAGGGAACCGGGGCCAACGTC. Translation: CASSFQGTGANV. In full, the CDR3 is CASSFQGTGANVLTF. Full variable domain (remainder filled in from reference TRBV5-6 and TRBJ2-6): DAGVTQSPTHLIKTRGQQVTLRCSPKSGHDTVSWYQQALGQGPQFIFQYYEEEERQRGNFPDRFSGHQFPNYSSELNVNALLLGDSALYLCASSFQGTGANVLTFGAGSRLTVL.

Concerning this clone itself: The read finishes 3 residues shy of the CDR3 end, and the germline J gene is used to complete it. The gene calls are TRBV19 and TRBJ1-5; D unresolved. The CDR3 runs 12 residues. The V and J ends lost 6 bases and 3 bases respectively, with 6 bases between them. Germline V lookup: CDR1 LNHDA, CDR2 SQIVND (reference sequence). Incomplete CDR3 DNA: TGTGCCAGTAGGGCAGACAATCAGCCC. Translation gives CASRADNQP. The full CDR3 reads CASRADNQPQHF. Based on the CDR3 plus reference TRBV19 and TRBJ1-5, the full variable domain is DGGITQSPKYLFRKEGQNVTLSCEQNLNHDAMYWYRQDPGQGLRLIYYSQIVNDFQKGDIAEGYSVSREKKESFPLTVTSAQKNPTAFYLCASRADNQPQHFGDGTRLSIL.

Partial CDR3 DNA: TGCAGTGCTAGGCTAGCGGGGGGTCCAGATACG. Translation gives CSARLAGGPDT. The CDR3 in full is CSARLAGGPDTQYF. The chain couples TRBV20-1 to TRBJ2-3; 11 bases line up with TRBD2. From the germline J gene comes the end of the CDR3, since the read stops 3 residues before it. Germline CDR1 DFQATT, CDR2 SNEGSKA (reference sequence). This CDR3 is built from 14 residues. With V trimmed by 3 bases and J by 4 bases, 3 bases remained unmatched.

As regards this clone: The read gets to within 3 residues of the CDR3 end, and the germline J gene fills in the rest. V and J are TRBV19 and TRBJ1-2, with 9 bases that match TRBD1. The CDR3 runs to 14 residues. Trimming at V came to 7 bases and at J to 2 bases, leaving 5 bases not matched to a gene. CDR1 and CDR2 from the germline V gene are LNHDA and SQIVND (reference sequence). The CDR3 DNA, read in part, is TGTGCCAGTACCGGGGACAGGGAAAACTATGGC. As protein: CASTGDRENYG. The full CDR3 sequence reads CASTGDRENYGYTF.

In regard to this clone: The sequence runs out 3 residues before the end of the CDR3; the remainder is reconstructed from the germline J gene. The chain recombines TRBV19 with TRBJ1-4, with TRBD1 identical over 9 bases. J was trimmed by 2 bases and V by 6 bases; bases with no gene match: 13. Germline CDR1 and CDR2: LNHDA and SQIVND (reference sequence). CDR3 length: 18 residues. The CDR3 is CASRKQGANFPTNEKLFF. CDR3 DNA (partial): TGTGCCAGTAGGAAACAGGGGGCGAATTTTCCGACTAATGAAAAA.

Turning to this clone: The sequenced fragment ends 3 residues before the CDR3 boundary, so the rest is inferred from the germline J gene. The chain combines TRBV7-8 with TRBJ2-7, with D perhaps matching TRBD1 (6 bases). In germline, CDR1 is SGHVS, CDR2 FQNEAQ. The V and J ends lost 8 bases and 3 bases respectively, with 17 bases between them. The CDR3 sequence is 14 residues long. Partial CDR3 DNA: TGTGCCAGCGGCATAACGGACAGAGACTACGAG. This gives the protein CASGITDRDYE. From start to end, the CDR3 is CASGITDRDYEQYF.

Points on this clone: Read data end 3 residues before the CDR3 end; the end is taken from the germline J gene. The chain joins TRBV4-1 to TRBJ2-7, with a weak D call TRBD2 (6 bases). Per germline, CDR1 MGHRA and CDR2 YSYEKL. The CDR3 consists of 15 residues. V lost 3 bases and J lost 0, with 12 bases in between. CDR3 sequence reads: CASSQLAANSYEQYF. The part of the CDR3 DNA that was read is TGCGCCAGCAGCCAGTTAGCGGCTAACTCCTACGAG.

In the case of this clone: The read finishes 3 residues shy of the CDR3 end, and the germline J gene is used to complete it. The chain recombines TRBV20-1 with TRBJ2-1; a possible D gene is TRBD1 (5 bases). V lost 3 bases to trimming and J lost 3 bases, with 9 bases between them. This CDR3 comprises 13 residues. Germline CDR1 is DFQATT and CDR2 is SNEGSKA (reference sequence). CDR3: CSASLDNYNEQFF. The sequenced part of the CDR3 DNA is TGCAGTGCTAGTTTGGACAACTACAATGAG.

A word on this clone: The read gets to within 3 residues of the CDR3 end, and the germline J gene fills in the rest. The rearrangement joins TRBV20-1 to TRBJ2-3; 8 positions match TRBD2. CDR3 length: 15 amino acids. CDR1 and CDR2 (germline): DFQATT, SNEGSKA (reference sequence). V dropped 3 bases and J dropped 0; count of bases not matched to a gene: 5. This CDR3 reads CSASPLAGSTDTQYF. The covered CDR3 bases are TGCAGTGCTAGCCCGCTAGCGGGTAGCACAGATACG.

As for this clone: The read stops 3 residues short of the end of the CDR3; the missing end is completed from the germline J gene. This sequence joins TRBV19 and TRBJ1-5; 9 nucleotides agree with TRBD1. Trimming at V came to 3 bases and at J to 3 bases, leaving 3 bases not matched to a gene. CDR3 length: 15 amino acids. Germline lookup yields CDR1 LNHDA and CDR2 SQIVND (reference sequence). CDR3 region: CASSIDRGNNQPQHF. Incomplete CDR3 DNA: TGTGCCAGTAGTATCGACAGGGGGAACAATCAGCCC. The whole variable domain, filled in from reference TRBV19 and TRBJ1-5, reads DGGITQSPKYLFRKEGQNVTLSCEQNLNHDAMYWYRQDPGQGLRLIYYSQIVNDFQKGDIAEGYSVSREKKESFPLTVTSAQKNPTAFYLCASSIDRGNNQPQHFGDGTRLSIL.

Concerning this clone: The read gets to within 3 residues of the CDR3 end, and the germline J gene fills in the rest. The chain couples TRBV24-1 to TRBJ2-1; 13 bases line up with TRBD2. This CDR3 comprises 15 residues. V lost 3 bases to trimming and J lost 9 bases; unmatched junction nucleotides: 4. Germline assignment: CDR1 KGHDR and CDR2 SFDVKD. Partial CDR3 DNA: TGTGCCACCAGTGATAGGACTAGCGGGGGAGTTGAG. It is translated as CATSDRTSGGVE. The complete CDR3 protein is CATSDRTSGGVEQFF.

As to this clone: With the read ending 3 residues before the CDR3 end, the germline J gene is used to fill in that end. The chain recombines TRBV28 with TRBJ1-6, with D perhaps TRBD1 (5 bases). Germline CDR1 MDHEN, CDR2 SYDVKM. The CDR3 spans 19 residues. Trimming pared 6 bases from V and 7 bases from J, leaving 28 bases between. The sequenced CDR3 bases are TGTGCCAGCAGCCTTATGTGGGGGGAGGTGGCTCTGGAAAATTCACCC. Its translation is CASSLMWGEVALENSP. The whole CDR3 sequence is CASSLMWGEVALENSPLHF.

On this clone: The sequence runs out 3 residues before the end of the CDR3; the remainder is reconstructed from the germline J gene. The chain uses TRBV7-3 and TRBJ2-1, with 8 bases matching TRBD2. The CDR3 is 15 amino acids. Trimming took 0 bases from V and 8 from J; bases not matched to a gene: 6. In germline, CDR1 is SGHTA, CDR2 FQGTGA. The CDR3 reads CASSLTGLAIYEQFF. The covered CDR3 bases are TGTGCCAGCAGCTTAACCGGACTAGCTATCTATGAG. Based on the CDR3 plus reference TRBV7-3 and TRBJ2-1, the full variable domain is GAGVSQTPSNKVTEKGKYVELRCDPISGHTALYWYRQSLGQGPEFLIYFQGTGAADDSGLPNDRFFAVRPEGSVSTLKIQRTERGDSAVYLCASSLTGLAIYEQFFGPGTRLTVL.

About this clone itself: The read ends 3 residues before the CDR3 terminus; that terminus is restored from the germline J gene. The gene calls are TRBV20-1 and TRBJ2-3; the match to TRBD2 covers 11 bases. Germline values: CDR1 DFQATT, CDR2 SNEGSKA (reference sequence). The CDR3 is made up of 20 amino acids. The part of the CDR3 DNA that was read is TGCAGTGCTAGGGCTCCCCCCGGGGCTAGCGGGGGGCTACTGCTACCCACG. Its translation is CSARAPPGASGGLLLPT. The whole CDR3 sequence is CSARAPPGASGGLLLPTQYF.

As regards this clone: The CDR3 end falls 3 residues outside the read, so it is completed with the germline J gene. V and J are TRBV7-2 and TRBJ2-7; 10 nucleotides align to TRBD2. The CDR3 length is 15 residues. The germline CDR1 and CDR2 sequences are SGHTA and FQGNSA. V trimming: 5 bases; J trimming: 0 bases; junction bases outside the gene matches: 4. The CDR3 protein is CASSVTSGNSYEQYF. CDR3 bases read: TGTGCCAGCAGCGTTACTAGCGGGAACTCCTACGAG.